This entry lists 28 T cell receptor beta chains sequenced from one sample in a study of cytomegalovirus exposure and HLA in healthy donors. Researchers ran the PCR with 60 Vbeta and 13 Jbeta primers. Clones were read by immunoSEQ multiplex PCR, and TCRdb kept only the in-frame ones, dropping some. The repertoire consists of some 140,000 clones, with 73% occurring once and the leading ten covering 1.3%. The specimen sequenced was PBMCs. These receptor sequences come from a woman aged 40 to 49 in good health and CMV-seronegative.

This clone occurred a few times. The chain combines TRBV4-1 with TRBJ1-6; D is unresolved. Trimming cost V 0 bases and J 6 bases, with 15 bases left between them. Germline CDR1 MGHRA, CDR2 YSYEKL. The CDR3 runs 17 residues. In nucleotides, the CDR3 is TGCGCCAGCAGCCAAGATCGAGGCCTACCACCTAATTCACCCCTCCACTTT. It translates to CASSQDRGLPPNSPLHF.

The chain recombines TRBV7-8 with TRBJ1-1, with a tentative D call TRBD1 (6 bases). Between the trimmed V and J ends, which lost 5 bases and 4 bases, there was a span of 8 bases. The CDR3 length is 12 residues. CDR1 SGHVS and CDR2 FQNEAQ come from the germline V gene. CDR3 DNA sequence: TGTGCCAGCAGCCGAGGGGGCACTGAAGCTTTCTTT. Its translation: CASSRGGTEAFF.

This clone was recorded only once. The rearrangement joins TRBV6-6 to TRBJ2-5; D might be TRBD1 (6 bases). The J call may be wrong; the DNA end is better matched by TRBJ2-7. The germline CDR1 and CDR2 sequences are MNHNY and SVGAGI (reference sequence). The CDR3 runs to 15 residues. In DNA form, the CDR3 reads TGTGCCAGCAGTGATTCAGGGGCTGCTTTCTACGAGCAGTACTTC. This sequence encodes CASSDSGAAFYEQYF.

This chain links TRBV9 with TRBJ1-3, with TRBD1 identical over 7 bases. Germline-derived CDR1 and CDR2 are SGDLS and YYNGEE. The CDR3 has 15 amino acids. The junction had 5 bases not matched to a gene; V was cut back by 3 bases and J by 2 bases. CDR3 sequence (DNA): TGTGCCAGCAGCGCCGGACAGGCCCCTGGAAACACCATATATTTT. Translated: CASSAGQAPGNTIYF.

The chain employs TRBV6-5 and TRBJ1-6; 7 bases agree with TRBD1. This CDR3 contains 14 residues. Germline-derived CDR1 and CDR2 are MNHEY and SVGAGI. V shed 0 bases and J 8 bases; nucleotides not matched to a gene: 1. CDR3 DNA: TGTGCCAGCAGTTACTCAGGGGGCGATTCACCCCTCCACTTT. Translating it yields CASSYSGGDSPLHF.

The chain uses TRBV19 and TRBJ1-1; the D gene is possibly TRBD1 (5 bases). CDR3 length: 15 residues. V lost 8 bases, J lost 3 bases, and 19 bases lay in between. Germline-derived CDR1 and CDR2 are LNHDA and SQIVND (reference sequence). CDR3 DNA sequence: TGTGCCAGTCAATTGTCGGGGGTCGGATACACTGAAGCTTTCTTT. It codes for CASQLSGVGYTEAFF.

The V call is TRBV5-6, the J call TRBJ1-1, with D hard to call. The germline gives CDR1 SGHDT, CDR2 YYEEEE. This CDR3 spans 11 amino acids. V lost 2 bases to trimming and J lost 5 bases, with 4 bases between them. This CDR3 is CASSLTTEAFF. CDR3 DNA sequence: TGTGCCAGCAGCTTAACTACTGAAGCTTTCTTT.

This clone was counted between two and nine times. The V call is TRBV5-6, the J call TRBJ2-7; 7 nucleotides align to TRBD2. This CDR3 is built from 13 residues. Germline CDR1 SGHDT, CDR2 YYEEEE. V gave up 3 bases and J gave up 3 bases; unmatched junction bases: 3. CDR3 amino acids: CASSSGTNYEQYF. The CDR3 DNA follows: TGTGCCAGCAGCTCCGGGACTAACTACGAGCAGTACTTC.

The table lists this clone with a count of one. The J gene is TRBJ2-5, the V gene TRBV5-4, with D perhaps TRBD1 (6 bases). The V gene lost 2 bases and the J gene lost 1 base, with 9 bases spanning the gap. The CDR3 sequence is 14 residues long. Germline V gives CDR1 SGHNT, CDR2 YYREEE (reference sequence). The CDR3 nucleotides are TGTGCCAGCAGCTTCGGACAGACCCAAGAGACCCAGTACTTC. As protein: CASSFGQTQETQYF.

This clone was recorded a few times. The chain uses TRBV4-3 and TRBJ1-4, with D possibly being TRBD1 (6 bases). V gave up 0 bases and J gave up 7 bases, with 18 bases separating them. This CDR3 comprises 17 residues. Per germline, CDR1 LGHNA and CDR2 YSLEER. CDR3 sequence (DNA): TGCGCCAGCAGCCAAGATTGGGCAGGGGCAGGTGGTGAAAAACTGTTTTTT. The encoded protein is CASSQDWAGAGGEKLFF.

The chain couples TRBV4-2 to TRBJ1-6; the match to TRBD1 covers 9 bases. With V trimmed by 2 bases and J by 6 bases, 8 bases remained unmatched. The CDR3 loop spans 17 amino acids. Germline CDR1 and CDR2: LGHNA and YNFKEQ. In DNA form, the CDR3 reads TGTGCCAGCAGCCAAATCAAGACAGGGGGTGCTAATTCACCCCTCCACTTT. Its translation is CASSQIKTGGANSPLHF.

The CDR3 loop reads CASSEGVPRGRSTF. In nucleotides, the CDR3 is TGTGCCAGCAGTGAAGGGGTGCCCAGGGGGCGATCCACCTTC. The chain recombines TRBV6-1 with TRBJ1-2; 8 nucleotides line up with TRBD1. This CDR3 spans 14 amino acids. The germline gives CDR1 MNHNS, CDR2 SASEGT. Germline trimming cut 1 base from V and 13 bases from J; bases unmatched to any gene: 11.

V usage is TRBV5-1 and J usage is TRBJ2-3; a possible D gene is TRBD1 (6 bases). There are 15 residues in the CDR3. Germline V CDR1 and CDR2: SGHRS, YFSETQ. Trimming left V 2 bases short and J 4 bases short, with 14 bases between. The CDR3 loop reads CASSLSRGMADTQYF. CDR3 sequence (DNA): TGCGCCAGCAGCTTAAGTAGGGGGATGGCAGATACGCAGTATTTT.

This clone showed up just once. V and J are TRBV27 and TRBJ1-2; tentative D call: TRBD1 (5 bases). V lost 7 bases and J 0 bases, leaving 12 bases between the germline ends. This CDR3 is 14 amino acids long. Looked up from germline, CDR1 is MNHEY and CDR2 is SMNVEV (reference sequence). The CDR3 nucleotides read TGTGCCAGCACCCAAAGGGGTTCTAACTATGGCTACACCTTC. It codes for CASTQRGSNYGYTF.

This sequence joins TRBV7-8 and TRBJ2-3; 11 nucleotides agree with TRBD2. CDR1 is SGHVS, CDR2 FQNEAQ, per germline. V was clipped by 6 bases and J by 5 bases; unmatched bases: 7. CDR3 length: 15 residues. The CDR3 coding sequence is TGTGCCAGCAGGTTTAGCGGGAGGGCTGTAGATACGCAGTATTTT. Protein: CASRFSGRAVDTQYF.

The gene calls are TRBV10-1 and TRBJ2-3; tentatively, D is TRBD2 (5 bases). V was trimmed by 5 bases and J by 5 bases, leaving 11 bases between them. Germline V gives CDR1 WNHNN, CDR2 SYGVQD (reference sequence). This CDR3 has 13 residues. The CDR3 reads CASSFSEGDTQYF. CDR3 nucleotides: TGCGCCAGCAGTTTTTCTGAGGGAGATACGCAGTATTTT.

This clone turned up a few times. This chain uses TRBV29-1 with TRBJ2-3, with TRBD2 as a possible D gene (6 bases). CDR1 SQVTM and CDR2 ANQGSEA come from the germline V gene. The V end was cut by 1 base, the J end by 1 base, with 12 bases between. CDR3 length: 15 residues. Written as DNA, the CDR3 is TGCAGCGTTGAAGTTTACGGGGGAGGCACAGATACGCAGTATTTT. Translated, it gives CSVEVYGGGTDTQYF.

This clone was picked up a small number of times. This CDR3 reads CASSLGDRENTEAFF. The CDR3 nucleotides are TGTGCCAGCAGTCTAGGGGACAGGGAAAACACTGAAGCTTTCTTT. The chain has TRBV25-1 and TRBJ1-1; 9 bases map to TRBD1. The trim removed 5 bases at V and 2 bases at J, leaving 6 bases unmatched. The CDR3 covers 15 residues. In germline, CDR1 is MGHDK, CDR2 SYGVNS. Combining the CDR3 with reference TRBV25-1 and TRBJ1-1 gives the whole variable domain EADIYQTPRYLVIGTGKKITLECSQTMGHDKMYWYQQDPGMELHLIHYSYGVNSTEKGDLSSESTVSRIRTEHFPLTLESARPSHTSQYLCASSLGDRENTEAFFGQGTRLTVV.

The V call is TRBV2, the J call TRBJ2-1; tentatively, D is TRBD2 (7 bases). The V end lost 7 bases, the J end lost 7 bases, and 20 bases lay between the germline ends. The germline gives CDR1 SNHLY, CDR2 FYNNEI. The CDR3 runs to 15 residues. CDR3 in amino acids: CASIPPAGAGNEQFF. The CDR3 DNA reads TGTGCCAGCATCCCCCCGGCGGGGGCCGGGAATGAGCAGTTCTTC.

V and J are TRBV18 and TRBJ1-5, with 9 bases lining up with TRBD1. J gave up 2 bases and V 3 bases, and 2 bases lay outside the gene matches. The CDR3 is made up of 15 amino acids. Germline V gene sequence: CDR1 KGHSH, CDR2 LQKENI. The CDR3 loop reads CASSPGQGGNQPQHF. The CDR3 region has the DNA TGTGCCAGCTCACCGGGACAGGGCGGCAATCAGCCCCAGCATTTT.

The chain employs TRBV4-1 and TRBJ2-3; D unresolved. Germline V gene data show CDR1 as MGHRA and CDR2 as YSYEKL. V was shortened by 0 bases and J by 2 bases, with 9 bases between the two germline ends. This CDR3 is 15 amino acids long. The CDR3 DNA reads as TGCGCCAGCAGCCAAGACGGGTATCCCACAGATACGCAGTATTTT. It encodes CASSQDGYPTDTQYF.

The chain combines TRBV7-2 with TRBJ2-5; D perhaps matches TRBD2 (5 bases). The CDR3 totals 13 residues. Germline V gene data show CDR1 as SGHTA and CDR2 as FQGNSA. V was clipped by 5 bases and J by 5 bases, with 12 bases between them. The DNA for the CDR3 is TGTGCCAGCAGCCTTAGCGCCTTTGAGACCCAGTACTTC. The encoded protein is CASSLSAFETQYF.

The CDR3 DNA reads as TGTGCCAGTACCGACGGAGCGGGGGGGCAAGAGACCCAGTACTTC. Its protein is CASTDGAGGQETQYF. This chain links TRBV19 with TRBJ2-5; 10 bases agree with TRBD2. Trimming at V came to 7 bases and at J to 2 bases, leaving 7 bases not matched to a gene. The CDR3 runs 15 residues. Looked up from germline, CDR1 is LNHDA and CDR2 is SQIVND (reference sequence). Variable domain in full (rest from reference TRBV19 and TRBJ2-5): DGGITQSPKYLFRKEGQNVTLSCEQNLNHDAMYWYRQDPGQGLRLIYYSQIVNDFQKGDIAEGYSVSREKKESFPLTVTSAQKNPTAFYLCASTDGAGGQETQYFGPGTRLLVL.

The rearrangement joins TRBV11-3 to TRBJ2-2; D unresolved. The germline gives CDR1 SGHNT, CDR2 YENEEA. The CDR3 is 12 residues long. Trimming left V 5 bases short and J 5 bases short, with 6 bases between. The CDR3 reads CASSHFTGELFF. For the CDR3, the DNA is TGTGCCAGCAGCCATTTTACCGGGGAGCTGTTTTTT.

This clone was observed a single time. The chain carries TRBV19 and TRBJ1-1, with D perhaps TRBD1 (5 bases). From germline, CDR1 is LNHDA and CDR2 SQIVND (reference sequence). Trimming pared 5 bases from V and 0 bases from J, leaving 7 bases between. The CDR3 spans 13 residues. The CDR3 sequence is CASSDSLNTEAFF. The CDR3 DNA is TGTGCCAGTAGTGACAGTCTGAACACTGAAGCTTTCTTT.

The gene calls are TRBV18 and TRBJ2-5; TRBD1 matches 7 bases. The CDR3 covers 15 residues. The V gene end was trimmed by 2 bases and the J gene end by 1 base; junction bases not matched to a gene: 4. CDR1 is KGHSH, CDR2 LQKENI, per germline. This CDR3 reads CASSPWDSAQETQYF. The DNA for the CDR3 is TGTGCCAGCTCACCATGGGACAGCGCCCAAGAGACCCAGTACTTC.

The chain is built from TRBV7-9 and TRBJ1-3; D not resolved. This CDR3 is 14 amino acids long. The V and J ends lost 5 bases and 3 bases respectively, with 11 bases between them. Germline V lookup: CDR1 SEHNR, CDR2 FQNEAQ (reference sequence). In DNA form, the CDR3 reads TGTGCCAGCAGCCGTGGAGGTAGTGGAAACACCATATATTTT. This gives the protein CASSRGGSGNTIYF.

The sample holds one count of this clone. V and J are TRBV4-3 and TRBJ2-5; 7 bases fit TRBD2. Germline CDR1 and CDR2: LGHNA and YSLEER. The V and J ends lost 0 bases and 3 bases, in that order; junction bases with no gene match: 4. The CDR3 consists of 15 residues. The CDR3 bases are TGCGCCAGCAGCCAAGAACCTAGCGGTAAAGAGACCCAGTACTTC. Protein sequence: CASSQEPSGKETQYF.